This TCR beta chain originates from a study of shared clonotypes between healthy human individuals. Study details: Each donor had three CD4 naive, three CD4 memory, two CD8 naive and one CD8 memory plate. Broader study findings: Researchers sampled only blood; tissue repertoires likely differ. Clonotypes shared by all four sorted-subset donors had higher generation probabilities than non-shared clonotypes. Richness estimates generally favored naive over memory subsets.

Positively selected for CCR7, the CD45RO-negative cells used as naive CD8 cells excluded terminally differentiated effector memory CD45RA+ cells. Here immunoSEQ multiplex PCR was the method, and the copy in TCRdb shows in-frame clones only, minus some. Among fewer than 700,000 clones listed, approximately 96% were seen once. The CDR3 is 15 amino acids. CDR1 and CDR2 (germline): SGHRS, YFSETQ. The junction had 6 bases not matched to a gene; V was cut back by 0 bases and J by 4 bases. In regard to this clone: Antigen specificity is unknown.

The TCR sequence derives from a woman in her 30s in good health. The rearrangement links TRBV5-1 to TRBJ2-7, with TRBD1 identical over 8 bases. Sequencing was performed on naive CD8+ T cells sorted from blood. The CDR3: CASSLAVTGAYEQYF. The CDR3 nucleotides are TGCGCCAGCAGCTTGGCGGTGACAGGGGCGTACGAGCAGTACTTC.